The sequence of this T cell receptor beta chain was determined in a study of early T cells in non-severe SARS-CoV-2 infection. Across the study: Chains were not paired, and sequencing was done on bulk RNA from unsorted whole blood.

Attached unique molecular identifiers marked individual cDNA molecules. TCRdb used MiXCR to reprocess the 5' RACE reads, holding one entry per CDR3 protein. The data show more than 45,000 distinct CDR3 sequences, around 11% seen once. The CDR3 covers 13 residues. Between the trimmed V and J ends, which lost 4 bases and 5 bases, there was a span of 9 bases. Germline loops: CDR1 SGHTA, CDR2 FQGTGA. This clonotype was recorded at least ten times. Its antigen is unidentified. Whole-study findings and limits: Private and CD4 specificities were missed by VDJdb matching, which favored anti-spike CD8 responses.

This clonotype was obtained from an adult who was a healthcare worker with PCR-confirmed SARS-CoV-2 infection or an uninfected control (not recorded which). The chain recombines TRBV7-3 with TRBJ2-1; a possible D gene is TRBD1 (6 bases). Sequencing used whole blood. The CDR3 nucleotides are TGTGCCAGCAGCTCGGGACATAACAATGAGCAGTTCTTC. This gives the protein CASSSGHNNEQFF.